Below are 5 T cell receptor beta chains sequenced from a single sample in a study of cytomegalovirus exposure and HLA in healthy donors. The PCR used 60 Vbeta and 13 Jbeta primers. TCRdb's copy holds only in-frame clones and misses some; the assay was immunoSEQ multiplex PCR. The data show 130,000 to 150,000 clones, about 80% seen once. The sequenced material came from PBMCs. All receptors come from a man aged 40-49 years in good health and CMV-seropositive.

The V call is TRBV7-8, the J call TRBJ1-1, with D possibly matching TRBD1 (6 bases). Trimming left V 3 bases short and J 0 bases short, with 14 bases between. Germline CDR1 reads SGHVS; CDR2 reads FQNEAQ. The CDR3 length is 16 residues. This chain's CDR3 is CASSFLRGLMNTEAFF. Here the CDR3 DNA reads TGTGCCAGCAGCTTCCTCAGGGGTCTTATGAACACTGAAGCTTTCTTT.

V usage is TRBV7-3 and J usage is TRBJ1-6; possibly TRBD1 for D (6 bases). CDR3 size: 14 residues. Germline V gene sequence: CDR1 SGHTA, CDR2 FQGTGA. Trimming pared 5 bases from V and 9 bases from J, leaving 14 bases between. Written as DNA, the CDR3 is TGTGCCAGCAGCCGGACAGAGGCGGTTTCACCCCTCCACTTT. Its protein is CASSRTEAVSPLHF. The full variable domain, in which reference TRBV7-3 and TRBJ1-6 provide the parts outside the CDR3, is GAGVSQTPSNKVTEKGKYVELRCDPISGHTALYWYRQSLGQGPEFLIYFQGTGAADDSGLPNDRFFAVRPEGSVSTLKIQRTERGDSAVYLCASSRTEAVSPLHFGNGTRLTVT.

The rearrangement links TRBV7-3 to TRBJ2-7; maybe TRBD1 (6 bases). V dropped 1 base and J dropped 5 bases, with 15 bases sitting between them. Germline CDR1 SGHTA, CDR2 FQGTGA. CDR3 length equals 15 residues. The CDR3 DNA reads TGTGCCAGCAGCTTAAAGGCATGGGGGCAGGACGAGCAGTACTTC. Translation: CASSLKAWGQDEQYF.

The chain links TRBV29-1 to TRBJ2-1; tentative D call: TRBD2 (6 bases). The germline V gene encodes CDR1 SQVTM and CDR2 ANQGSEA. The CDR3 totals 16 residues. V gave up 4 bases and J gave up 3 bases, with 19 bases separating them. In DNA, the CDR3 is TGCAGCGTTGCGGGGATAGCGGCCGTATTCTACAATGAGCAGTTCTTC. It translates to CSVAGIAAVFYNEQFF.

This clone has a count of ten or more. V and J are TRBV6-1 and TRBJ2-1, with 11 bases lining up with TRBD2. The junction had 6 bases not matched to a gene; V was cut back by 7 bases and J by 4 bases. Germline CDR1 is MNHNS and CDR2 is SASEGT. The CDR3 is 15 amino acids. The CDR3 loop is CASIPTSGGYNEQFF. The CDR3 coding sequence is TGTGCCAGCATTCCCACTAGCGGGGGTTACAATGAGCAGTTCTTC.